This T cell receptor (beta chain) was recorded in a study of a mutant IDH1 vaccine in newly diagnosed glioma (dated by TCRdb to 2020 to 2023). About the full investigation: Patients received eight vaccinations in weeks 1, 3, 5, 7, 11, 15, 19 and 23, corresponding to visits V03 through V10. Prior to enrollment, patients had been given standard therapy consisting of radiotherapy alone, temozolomide alone, or radiochemotherapy with temozolomide, with the combination given to most patients. In the chemotherapy-containing groups, vaccination started alongside temozolomide cycles, whereas in patients who had radiotherapy alone it started 4-6 weeks after radiotherapy. The roughly 35 treated patients were approximately 62% male and around 38% female, with a mean age of about 38 years. Peripheral blood was collected at six visits: V03 (baseline), V05, V07, V10, V12 and V13. Longitudinal TCRB deep sequencing was performed for about 25 treated patients wherever samples were available for exploratory analyses.

This specimen's time point label, per the study, means: week 5, during vaccination. A 20-mer mutant IDH1 peptide at 300 micrograms in Montanide made up each vaccine dose, which was injected subcutaneously together with topical imiquimod. All donors had newly diagnosed IDH1-mutant astrocytomas of WHO grade 3 or 4 that showed loss of nuclear ATRX. The samples were drawn from NOA16, a multicentre, single-arm, open-label phase I trial in Germany that tested a mutant IDH1 peptide vaccine in humans for the first time. Genomic DNA for TCRB sequencing was extracted from EDTA blood using the DNeasy Blood and Tissue Kit. With respect to this clone: The antigen it recognizes is unknown. The input lacks base qualities; no much larger clone sits a single base away.

Library prep was done by the immunoSEQ multiplex PCR assay. Rearranged TCR beta chain sequences were amplified using the hsTCRB Kit according to the manufacturer's protocol. An Illumina MiSeq was used to sequence the TCRB libraries. The authors' pipeline ran thus. Demultiplexing, trimming and gene mapping were performed with the kit vendor's proprietary platform. TCRdb limited this immuneACCESS table to in-frame rearrangements with V and J called. A share of clones is missing; checked studies link under half to unresolved V genes, and the rest is unexplained. V, J and clone size reflect that table, while D and trimming were determined from the DNA. This sample gives tens of thousands of clones in total; approximately 80% of them show up just once. The ten biggest clones cover 3% to 3.5% of the sample. What the research found in general, with its limitations: Selection of PBMC samples for TCRB deep sequencing was based on availability. No apparent relationship was observed between pseudoprogression and alterations in the top peripheral T cell clonotypes detected by TCRB sequencing. Across multiple MHC alleles, vaccine-induced immune responses were seen in more than 90% of patients. The authors stated that sample limitations prevented analyses of patient blood samples from being reproduced.

V and J lose 4 bases and 5 bases, and a span of 23 bases separates them. CDR1 and CDR2 are read off the germline V gene as MNHNS and SASEGT. Its CDR3 holds 17 amino acids, cysteine through phenylalanine. Only the CDR3 portion is preserved as DNA: 51 bases, with reading frame beginning at the first base. The chain couples TRBV6-1 to TRBJ2-5; 5 matching bases give a weak D call of TRBD2. This TCR derives from a man younger than 40 with glioma. The sequencing here drew on PBMCs, taken from a glioma patient whose treatment included an IDH1 peptide vaccine. CDR3 reads: CASSVGVFTLSGETQYF. In nucleotide form, the sequence is TGTGCCAGCAGTGTCGGGGTCTTTACTTTGTCGGGGGAGACCCAGTACTTC.